One and the same sample provided the 11 T cell receptor beta chains below, sequenced in a study of sequential checkpoint blockade in melanoma. Measured with immunoSEQ multiplex PCR; TCRdb has only the in-frame clones, and not every one. This repertoire shows approximately 34,000 clones, about four fifths found once; its top ten account for 5.5% to 7%. This sample's treatment: randomized to nivolumab then ipilimumab (arm A) or the reverse (arm B). The material sequenced was CD8+ T cells sorted from blood (inferred from file names), taken from a patient given nivolumab and ipilimumab in sequence. These receptor sequences come from a human donor with melanoma.

The J gene is TRBJ2-1, the V gene TRBV5-4; maybe TRBD1 (5 bases). Germline CDR1 and CDR2: SGHNT and YYREEE (reference sequence). V gave up 4 bases and J gave up 4 bases, with 9 bases separating them. The CDR3 sequence is 13 residues long. The CDR3 loop is CASSGQGYNEQFF. In DNA form, the CDR3 reads TGTGCCAGCAGCGGTCAGGGATACAATGAGCAGTTCTTC.

The chain is built from TRBV29-1 and TRBJ2-3; tentative D call: TRBD1 (6 bases). The germline gives CDR1 SQVTM, CDR2 ANQGSEA. The V and J ends lost 3 bases and 0 bases respectively, with 10 bases between them. The CDR3 runs to 14 residues. DNA for the CDR3: TGCAGCGTTGAGGCGGACAGAAGCACAGATACGCAGTATTTT. Its protein is CSVEADRSTDTQYF.

The chain couples TRBV2 to TRBJ2-3; 9 nucleotides align to TRBD1. The CDR3 loop spans 15 amino acids. The J segment lost 0 bases and the V segment lost 6 bases, leaving 4 bases of the junction unmatched. The germline CDR1 and CDR2 sequences are SNHLY and FYNNEI. The chain's CDR3 is CASSAGQGSTDTQYF. The CDR3 DNA sequence: TGTGCCAGCAGCGCTGGACAGGGGAGCACAGATACGCAGTATTTT.

The chain couples TRBV6-5 to TRBJ2-7, with a possible D match to TRBD2 (6 bases). The CDR3 is made up of 12 amino acids. V dropped 8 bases and J dropped 0 bases, with 8 bases sitting between them. The germline V gene encodes CDR1 MNHEY and CDR2 SVGAGI. The CDR3 region is CASGTSSYEQYF. The CDR3 nucleotides read TGTGCCAGCGGGACTTCCTCCTACGAGCAGTACTTC.

This chain joins TRBV11-2 and TRBJ2-7, with TRBD2 as a possible D gene (7 bases). The CDR3 is made up of 15 amino acids. Germline CDR1 and CDR2: SGHAT and FQNNGV. V lost 5 bases and J 0 bases, leaving 14 bases between the germline ends. The CDR3 DNA is TGTGCCAGCAGCCCCCAGGCGGGGGCCTCCTACGAGCAGTACTTC. It yields the protein CASSPQAGASYEQYF.

This clone was seen once. The chain recombines TRBV18 with TRBJ2-7, with 7 bases identical to TRBD1. The CDR3 spans 14 residues. CDR1 is KGHSH and CDR2 is LQKENI in the germline V gene. V gave up 3 bases and J gave up 8 bases; unmatched junction bases: 10. The CDR3 DNA reads TGTGCCAGCTCACCCGGACCGGGACAGTTGAAGCAGTACTTC. Its translation is CASSPGPGQLKQYF.

V gene TRBV21-1 combines with J gene TRBJ2-7; TRBD1 is the table's D call and was not checked against the DNA. TRBV21-1 is deemed a pseudogene. There are 16 residues in the CDR3. The CDR3 region is CASSNWGPSYSYEQYF. The CDR3 DNA follows: TGTGCCAGCAGCAATTGGGGGCCTTCCTATTCCTACGAGCAGTACTTC.

CDR3 sequence reads: CASSPRTGTGNGYTF. The CDR3 DNA follows: TGTGCCAGCAGCCCCCGTACGGGGACAGGGAACGGCTACACCTTC. V is TRBV4-2 and J is TRBJ1-2, with TRBD1 matching 9 bases. The germline CDR1 and CDR2 sequences are LGHNA and YNFKEQ. The CDR3 has 15 amino acids. J gave up 8 bases and V 4 bases, and 11 bases lay outside the gene matches.

The V and J genes are TRBV11-2 and TRBJ1-1; D unresolved. The CDR3 is 12 residues long. Trimming removed 5 bases at V and 3 bases at J, with 7 bases between. The V gene's germline CDR1 is SGHAT and CDR2 FQNNGV. CDR3 nucleotide sequence: TGTGCCAGCAGCCATGAGGACACTGAAGCTTTCTTT. Translation gives CASSHEDTEAFF.

The chain employs TRBV19 and TRBJ2-1; D not resolved. CDR1 and CDR2 (germline): LNHDA, SQIVND (reference sequence). The CDR3 loop spans 12 amino acids. Trimming left V 5 bases short and J 8 bases short, with 10 bases between. The CDR3 loop reads CASSPSIYEQFF. The DNA of the CDR3 is TGTGCCAGTAGTCCTAGTATCTATGAGCAGTTCTTC.

The chain couples TRBV5-1 to TRBJ1-3; no clear D. In germline, CDR1 is SGHRS, CDR2 YFSETQ. This CDR3 spans 15 amino acids. V lost 0 bases to trimming and J lost 0 bases, with 7 bases between them. For the CDR3, the DNA is TGCGCCAGCAGCTTGGATTCCTACTCTGGAAACACCATATATTTT. This encodes CASSLDSYSGNTIYF.